The 18 T cell receptor beta chains below come from one sample, sequenced in a study of cytomegalovirus exposure and HLA in healthy donors. The PCR had 60 Vbeta and 13 Jbeta primers. Using immunoSEQ multiplex PCR, the repertoire was profiled, and TCRdb retains in-frame clones only, with some absent. The sample records 100,000 to 130,000 clones, more than 70% being singletons. The sample taken for sequencing was PBMCs. These TCRs come from a man younger than 40 in good health and CMV-seronegative.

This clone was observed once. V is TRBV30 and J is TRBJ1-4; the D gene is possibly TRBD1 (6 bases). Trimming cost V 2 bases and J 0 bases, with 13 bases left between them. The CDR3 runs to 16 residues. Germline values: CDR1 GTSNPN, CDR2 SVGIG (reference sequence). The CDR3 here is CAWSPGHLATNEKLFF. The CDR3 DNA reads as TGTGCCTGGAGTCCGGGACACCTCGCAACTAATGAAAAACTGTTTTTT.

This clone was observed a handful of times. This chain uses TRBV28 with TRBJ2-7, with 7 bases that match TRBD2. With 8 bases clipped from V and 3 bases from J, the junction kept 13 bases outside the gene matches. The CDR3 has 15 amino acids. Germline-derived CDR1 and CDR2 are MDHEN and SYDVKM. In nucleotides, the CDR3 is TGTGCCAGCTCTTGGGCTCTAGCGGACATCTACGAGCAGTACTTC. This encodes CASSWALADIYEQYF.

This sequence joins TRBV19 and TRBJ2-1; D might be TRBD2 (6 bases). The V gene lost 6 bases and the J gene lost 7 bases, with 16 bases spanning the gap. Germline lookup yields CDR1 LNHDA and CDR2 SQIVND (reference sequence). The CDR3 has 14 amino acids. The CDR3 loop reads CASRGLGDRNEQFF. For the CDR3, the DNA is TGTGCCAGTAGGGGACTTGGGGATAGAAATGAGCAGTTCTTC. Using reference TRBV19 and TRBJ2-1 for the parts outside the CDR3, the full variable domain is DGGITQSPKYLFRKEGQNVTLSCEQNLNHDAMYWYRQDPGQGLRLIYYSQIVNDFQKGDIAEGYSVSREKKESFPLTVTSAQKNPTAFYLCASRGLGDRNEQFFGPGTRLTVL.

This chain uses TRBV18 with TRBJ2-3; D is undetermined. Per the germline V gene, CDR1 is KGHSH and CDR2 is LQKENI. V was cut by 5 bases and J by 3 bases, with 18 bases left in between. This CDR3 has 16 residues. The CDR3 is CASSTQSGFGTDTQYF. CDR3 sequence (DNA): TGTGCCAGCTCAACTCAATCCGGTTTTGGTACAGATACGCAGTATTTT.

J is TRBJ2-1 and V is TRBV30; 8 bases agree with TRBD1. Germline assignment: CDR1 GTSNPN and CDR2 SVGIG (reference sequence). CDR3 size: 15 residues. V was clipped by 3 bases and J by 4 bases; unmatched bases: 8. CDR3 coding DNA: TGTGCCTGGAGGAAGTTAGGACAGGGTTACAATGAGCAGTTCTTC. It is translated as CAWRKLGQGYNEQFF.

The V gene is TRBV2, the J gene TRBJ1-1; 7 bases are a match to TRBD1. This CDR3 spans 14 amino acids. Germline V gives CDR1 SNHLY, CDR2 FYNNEI. Trimming at V came to 2 bases and at J to 11 bases, leaving 11 bases not matched to a gene. The CDR3: CASSEFPSQGRAFF. In DNA, the CDR3 is TGTGCCAGCAGTGAATTTCCCTCACAGGGGCGGGCTTTCTTT.

This chain links TRBV5-1 with TRBJ1-5, with a tentative D call TRBD1 (5 bases). Germline V CDR1 and CDR2: SGHRS, YFSETQ. Trimming took off 0 bases at V and 2 bases at J, with 12 bases between the two ends. The CDR3 is made up of 16 amino acids. The CDR3 DNA reads as TGCGCCAGCAGCTTGGGGACATATGGCGGCAATCAGCCCCAGCATTTT. This gives the protein CASSLGTYGGNQPQHF.

The chain has TRBV28 and TRBJ1-4, with 8 bases fitting TRBD1. The V gene end was trimmed by 4 bases and the J gene end by 7 bases; junction bases not matched to a gene: 8. CDR3 length: 15 residues. Germline V CDR1 and CDR2: MDHEN, SYDVKM. The CDR3 here is CASSSGQGLREKLFF. The CDR3 region has the DNA TGTGCCAGCAGTTCCGGACAGGGATTGCGTGAAAAACTGTTTTTT.

The V call is TRBV5-4, the J call TRBJ2-1, with TRBD2 matching over 8 bases. Trimming took 9 bases from V and 9 from J; bases not matched to a gene: 14. The germline V gene has CDR1 SGHNT and CDR2 YYREEE (reference sequence). The CDR3 totals 14 residues. CDR3 region: CATLREGRLGEQFF. In nucleotides, the CDR3 is TGTGCCACTCTCCGGGAGGGCCGGTTAGGTGAGCAGTTCTTC.

The rearrangement joins TRBV7-9 to TRBJ2-5; D unclear. Germline-derived CDR1 and CDR2 are SEHNR and FQNEAQ (reference sequence). The CDR3 extends over 12 amino acids. Trimming cost V 6 bases and J 7 bases, with 12 bases left between them. As DNA, the CDR3 is TGTGCCAGCAGTTCAGAGACTGGGACCCAGTACTTC. This gives the protein CASSSETGTQYF.

The V call is TRBV6-6, the J call TRBJ1-5; D is ambiguous. Germline CDR1 and CDR2: MNHNY and SVGAGI (reference sequence). V was clipped by 5 bases and J by 0 bases, with 5 bases between them. This CDR3 region has 13 residues. The CDR3 sequence is CASSQNSNQPQHF. The CDR3 nucleotides read TGTGCCAGCAGTCAAAATAGCAATCAGCCCCAGCATTTT.

The chain combines TRBV5-1 with TRBJ2-7; 7 bases map to TRBD1. V shed 4 bases, J shed 2 bases, and the junction held 3 bases outside the gene matches. The length of the CDR3 is 13 residues. Germline V CDR1 and CDR2: SGHRS, YFSETQ. The CDR3 DNA is TGCGCCAGCAGCGCCGGGACAGCCTACGAGCAGTACTTC. Translated: CASSAGTAYEQYF.

The CDR3 region is CASSLGTGLETQYF. Written as DNA, the CDR3 is TGTGCCAGCAGCTTGGGGACAGGGTTAGAGACCCAGTACTTC. The chain combines TRBV5-6 with TRBJ2-5; TRBD1 matches 8 bases. The J segment lost 4 bases and the V segment lost 0 bases, leaving 2 bases of the junction unmatched. The CDR3 contains 14 residues. Per the germline V gene, CDR1 is SGHDT and CDR2 is YYEEEE.

The chain has TRBV19 and TRBJ2-7; 9 bases are shared with TRBD2. V was clipped by 6 bases and J by 6 bases; unmatched bases: 6. CDR1 is LNHDA, CDR2 SQIVND, per germline (reference sequence). The CDR3 extends over 13 amino acids. The CDR3 reads CASSWGLASEQYF. In DNA, the CDR3 is TGTGCCAGTAGCTGGGGACTAGCAAGCGAGCAGTACTTC.

This clone was picked up a small number of times. V usage is TRBV7-9 and J usage is TRBJ2-1; TRBD2 agrees at 8 bases. Germline V gene lookup returns CDR1 SEHNR and CDR2 FQNEAQ (reference sequence). The CDR3 covers 14 residues. Trimming cost V 4 bases and J 8 bases; bases outside gene matches: 7. The chain's CDR3 is CASSSSGRGDEQFF. DNA of the CDR3: TGTGCCAGCAGCTCAAGCGGGAGAGGCGATGAGCAGTTCTTC. The full variable domain, with the rest looked up from reference TRBV7-9 and TRBJ2-1, is DTGVSQNPRHKITKRGQNVTFRCDPISEHNRLYWYRQTLGQGPEFLTYFQNEAQLEKSRLLSDRFSAERPKGSFSTLEIQRTEQGDSAMYLCASSSSGRGDEQFFGPGTRLTVL.

This clone was counted only a few times. The chain's CDR3 is CAISDYRTNYGYTF. CDR3 coding DNA: TGTGCCATCAGTGATTACAGGACTAACTATGGCTACACCTTC. The rearrangement uses TRBV10-3 and TRBJ1-2; D possibly corresponds to TRBD1 (5 bases). V lost 3 bases and J lost 0, with 8 bases in between. Germline CDR1 and CDR2: ENHRY and SYGVKD. The CDR3 contains 14 residues.

The genes are TRBV28 and TRBJ2-3; 11 nucleotides match TRBD2. V was pared by 7 bases and J by 0 bases, with 12 bases of the junction left unmatched. The CDR3 covers 18 residues. Germline V gene lookup returns CDR1 MDHEN and CDR2 SYDVKM. CDR3 sequence: CASTPGLADLTSTDTQYF. DNA of the CDR3: TGTGCCAGCACCCCGGGACTAGCGGATCTCACTAGCACAGATACGCAGTATTTT.

The chain carries TRBV7-2 and TRBJ2-7; TRBD1 aligns across 7 bases. The CDR3 spans 13 residues. Germline loops: CDR1 SGHTA, CDR2 FQGNSA. The V and J ends lost 6 bases and 5 bases, in that order; junction bases with no gene match: 7. CDR3 nucleotide sequence: TGTGCCAGCAGGTCGGACAGGCCACACGAGCAGTACTTC. It yields the protein CASRSDRPHEQYF.